One T cell receptor (beta chain) is described in this entry. Its antigen remains unknown. This record comes from a study of cytomegalovirus exposure and HLA in healthy donors. Study-wide points: It was shown in a later analysis that HLA-associated TCR beta chains were more clonally expanded than other, equally common chains.

CDR1 and CDR2 (germline): SGDLS, YYNGEE. This CDR3 has 15 amino acids. Trimming removed 0 bases at V and 1 base at J, with 11 bases between. PCR involved 60 Vbeta and 13 Jbeta primers. Libraries were prepared by immunoSEQ multiplex PCR; TCRdb keeps only in-frame clonotypes and omits some of them. The repertoire holds around 130,000 clones, under 85% seen once, with 1.5% to 2% in the top ten. The chain carries TRBV9 and TRBJ2-7; TRBD1 might be the D (5 bases). Sequenced input: PBMCs. The source is a boy between 5 and 17 years old in good health and CMV-seronegative. The CDR3 coding sequence is TGTGCCAGCAGCGTAGAAGACAGTTCATCCTACGAGCAGTACTTC. It specifies CASSVEDSSSYEQYF.